The 2 T cell receptor beta chains given below trace back to one sample, sequenced in a study of blood T cell repertoires in COVID-19. TCRdb's copy holds only in-frame clones and misses some; the assay was immunoSEQ multiplex PCR. There are 200,000 to 300,000 clones in the sample; 85% to 90% occur only once, and about 4% lies in the top ten. The sample was peripheral blood. The receptor set was obtained from a woman aged 35 to 49 with acute or convalescent COVID-19.

V is TRBV3-1 (or the pseudogene TRBV3-2) and J is TRBJ1-4, with D perhaps matching TRBD1 (6 bases). V was shortened by 6 bases and J by 7 bases, with 15 bases between the two germline ends. The germline V gene encodes CDR1 LGHDT and CDR2 YNNKEL (reference sequence). The CDR3 has 14 residues. The CDR3 sequence is CASSVRGRGEKLFF. The CDR3, as DNA: TGTGCCAGCAGTGTGCGGGGGCGCGGTGAAAAACTGTTTTTT.

The chain carries TRBV18 and TRBJ2-3; D is unclear. The CDR3 spans 14 residues. Germline CDR1 is KGHSH and CDR2 is LQKENI. V was cut by 0 bases and J by 0 bases, with 4 bases left in between. The CDR3 coding sequence is TGTGCCAGCTCACCACCGTCTAGCACAGATACGCAGTATTTT. This codes for CASSPPSSTDTQYF.